The 7 T cell receptor beta chains given below trace back to one sample, sequenced in a study of human T cells and chemical hapten exposure. The time point: patch test 1, 2 weeks after DPC sensitization. Treatment reported: therapeutic diphenylcyclopropenone sensitization with weekly scalp DPC. TCRdb itself ran the RACE reads through MiXCR, one entry per CDR3 protein. In the table there are roughly 74,000 distinct CDR3 sequences, more than 30% of which are singletons. The sequencing used whole blood, collected in connection with sensitization to the hapten diphenylcyclopropenone (DPC). The receptors stem from a man aged 40-49 years with alopecia areata. Some clones in this sample may be carry-over from other donors' samples.

This clonotype occurred a few times. The J gene is TRBJ2-3, the V gene TRBV6-4; a weak D match, TRBD2 (5 bases). The germline V gene encodes CDR1 MRHNA and CDR2 SNTAGT. Trimming removed 5 bases from V and 1 base from J, with 7 bases in between. This CDR3 spans 13 amino acids. The CDR3 DNA reads as TGTGCCAGCAGTTACGGGGGCACAGATACGCAGTATTTT. Amino acids: CASSYGGTDTQYF.

This clonotype was found a few times. The chain employs TRBV6-2 or TRBV6-3 and TRBJ2-7; TRBD2 matches 12 bases. Germline V gives CDR1 MNHEY, CDR2 SVGEGT. This CDR3 spans 16 amino acids. Trimming removed 6 bases from V and 3 bases from J; junction bases left unmatched: 9. This chain's CDR3 is CASSPHRTSGNYEQYF. The CDR3 region has the DNA TGTGCCAGCAGCCCACATAGGACTAGCGGGAACTACGAGCAGTACTTC.

This clonotype was seen a handful of times. The CDR3 sequence: CASSRDRDETQYF. The CDR3 bases are TGCGCCAGCAGCCGGGACAGGGATGAGACCCAGTACTTC. The chain links TRBV5-1 to TRBJ2-5, with 9 bases lining up with TRBD1. The CDR3 spans 13 residues. The ends lost 4 bases at V and 5 bases at J; junction bases unmatched: 3. Germline CDR1 reads SGHRS; CDR2 reads YFSETQ. The full variable domain, its missing parts supplied by reference TRBV5-1 and TRBJ2-5, is KAGVTQTPRYLIKTRGQQVTLSCSPISGHRSVSWYQQTPGQGLQFLFEYFSETQRNKGNFPGRFSGRQFSNSRSEMNVSTLELGDSALYLCASSRDRDETQYFGPGTRLLVL.

There are a few counts of this clonotype. The chain links TRBV20-1 to TRBJ1-1; D remains ambiguous. The CDR3 covers 12 residues. With 2 bases removed from V and 4 bases from J, the gap between germline ends came to 8 bases. Looked up from germline, CDR1 is DFQATT and CDR2 is SNEGSKA (reference sequence). This CDR3 reads CSARQLATEAFF. CDR3 bases: TGCAGTGCTAGACAGCTGGCCACTGAAGCTTTCTTT.

The rearrangement links TRBV12-3 or TRBV12-4 to TRBJ1-5; D remains ambiguous. This CDR3 is built from 12 residues. V was pared by 5 bases and J by 5 bases, with 7 bases between. The CDR3 protein is CASSPSDQPQHF. The DNA for the CDR3 is TGTGCCAGCAGTCCCTCAGATCAGCCCCAGCATTTT.

This clonotype was picked up a small number of times. This rearrangement joins TRBV30 to TRBJ1-1; tentatively, D is TRBD1 (6 bases). Germline loops: CDR1 GTSNPN, CDR2 SVGIG (reference sequence). The CDR3 is 13 residues long. V was clipped by 3 bases and J by 4 bases, with 12 bases between them. CDR3 sequence: CAWSPGGPTEAFF. CDR3 nucleotides: TGTGCCTGGAGCCCCGGGGGGCCCACTGAAGCTTTCTTT.

This chain joins TRBV20-1 and TRBJ2-4, with 8 positions matching TRBD2. Germline V gene sequence: CDR1 DFQATT, CDR2 SNEGSKA (reference sequence). J lost 3 bases, V lost 0 bases, and 4 bases had no gene match. The CDR3 totals 15 residues. The CDR3 nucleotides are TGCAGTGCTAGAGAATCGCTAGCGGGCAAAAACATTCAGTACTTC. Protein sequence: CSARESLAGKNIQYF.